A single sample gave rise to the 10 T cell receptor beta chains below, sequenced in a study of patients and donors after allogeneic stem cell transplantation (dated by TCRdb to the early 2020s). Receptor libraries were prepared by RT-PCR. Instrument on record: NextSeq 550. TCRdb reprocessed the public reads (quality trimming at Q25 with fastp, clone calling with MiXCR) and kept in-frame beta chains. Here each entry gathers all rows of one CDR3 protein and keeps the most common genes and DNA. The sample profile shows fewer than 20,000 distinct CDR3 sequences; approximately 30% of them were found once. The ten largest clones represent 36% of the sample. Sequencing used blood, either unsorted or a sorted T cell fraction (not recorded which). The receptors shown here come from a human donor who was either an allogeneic HSCT recipient or a stem cell or donor lymphocyte infusion donor (not recorded which). It is not recorded whose cells these are; they may come from a transplant donor.

The gene calls are TRBV28 and TRBJ2-1, with D unresolved. This CDR3 region has 12 residues. Germline lookup yields CDR1 MDHEN and CDR2 SYDVKM. Trimming removed 2 bases at V and 4 bases at J, with 3 bases between. The CDR3 DNA follows: TGTGCCAGCAGTTTAGGATACAATGAGCAGTTCTTC. Protein product: CASSLGYNEQFF.

By share, this clonotype ranks as medium-sized. The V gene is TRBV5-1, the J gene TRBJ1-1; D is unresolved. CDR3 length: 15 amino acids. V gave up 3 bases and J gave up 1 base, with 13 bases separating them. In germline, CDR1 is SGHRS, CDR2 YFSETQ. CDR3 nucleotide sequence: TGCGCCAGCAGCTCATCCAGGACCCGGAACACTGAAGCTTTCTTT. Encoded protein: CASSSSRTRNTEAFF.

The rearrangement uses TRBV20-1 and TRBJ1-2, with 8 bases fitting TRBD1. The CDR3 is made up of 12 amino acids. Germline assignment: CDR1 DFQATT and CDR2 SNEGSKA (reference sequence). V shed 6 bases and J 8 bases; nucleotides not matched to a gene: 8. The CDR3 loop reads CSARGQGGGYTF. The CDR3, as DNA: TGCAGTGCCCGAGGACAGGGCGGCGGCTACACCTTC.

This clonotype turned up a few times. The J gene is TRBJ1-5, the V gene TRBV5-1; no clear D gene. Trimming stripped 1 base from V and 9 bases from J, with 11 bases between. Germline V gene data show CDR1 as SGHRS and CDR2 as YFSETQ. The CDR3 length is 13 residues. The CDR3, as DNA: TGCGCCAGCAGCTTGAGACACGGACGGCCCCAGCATTTT. Its translation is CASSLRHGRPQHF.

A few counts support this clonotype. This chain links TRBV27 with TRBJ1-1; D unclear. V lost 7 bases and J 1 base, leaving 4 bases between the germline ends. The CDR3 covers 11 residues. Germline V lookup: CDR1 MNHEY, CDR2 SMNVEV (reference sequence). This CDR3 is CASIRNTEAFF. The CDR3 DNA follows: TGTGCCAGCATACGGAACACTGAAGCTTTCTTT.

This clonotype was counted only a few times. V gene TRBV29-1 combines with J gene TRBJ1-2; the D is unclear. V lost 5 bases and J 4 bases, leaving 11 bases between the germline ends. The germline V gene encodes CDR1 SQVTM and CDR2 ANQGSEA. CDR3 length: 12 residues. The CDR3 DNA follows: TGCAGCGTTCGGTCAGAATTCTATGGCTACACCTTC. It codes for CSVRSEFYGYTF.

This clonotype was detected a few times. The chain employs TRBV12-3 or TRBV12-4 and TRBJ1-6; D unresolved. The CDR3 runs to 12 residues. V dropped 2 bases and J dropped 12 bases, with 8 bases sitting between them. Written as DNA, the CDR3 is TGTGCCAGCAGTTTACAAATGGGACCCCTCCACTTT. Translated: CASSLQMGPLHF.

This clonotype has only a few counts. The chain recombines TRBV5-1 with TRBJ2-7; D is unclear. Trimming left V 4 bases short and J 1 base short, with 15 bases between. CDR1 and CDR2 (germline): SGHRS, YFSETQ. This CDR3 spans 15 amino acids. In DNA, the CDR3 is TGCGCCAGCAGCCCGTGGATAGTCCCTTCCTACGAGCAGTACTTC. This sequence encodes CASSPWIVPSYEQYF.

This clonotype was observed a handful of times. The V gene is TRBV7-8, the J gene TRBJ1-6; the D gene is possibly TRBD1 (6 bases). This CDR3 region has 15 residues. V was clipped by 5 bases and J by 7 bases, with 15 bases between them. From germline, CDR1 is SGHVS and CDR2 FQNEAQ. The CDR3 coding sequence is TGTGCCAGCAGCCTAAAGGGGGGAAAGAATTCACCCCTCCACTTT. Its translation is CASSLKGGKNSPLHF.

In its sample, this clonotype was seen a few times. This chain uses TRBV20-1 with TRBJ2-7; D unresolved. Trimming removed 1 base from V and 2 bases from J, with 18 bases in between. Germline V gene sequence: CDR1 DFQATT, CDR2 SNEGSKA (reference sequence). The CDR3 has 16 amino acids. CDR3 in DNA: TGCAGTGCTAGAGTAGGGTTGGACGCACGGACCTACGAGCAGTACTTC. As protein: CSARVGLDARTYEQYF.